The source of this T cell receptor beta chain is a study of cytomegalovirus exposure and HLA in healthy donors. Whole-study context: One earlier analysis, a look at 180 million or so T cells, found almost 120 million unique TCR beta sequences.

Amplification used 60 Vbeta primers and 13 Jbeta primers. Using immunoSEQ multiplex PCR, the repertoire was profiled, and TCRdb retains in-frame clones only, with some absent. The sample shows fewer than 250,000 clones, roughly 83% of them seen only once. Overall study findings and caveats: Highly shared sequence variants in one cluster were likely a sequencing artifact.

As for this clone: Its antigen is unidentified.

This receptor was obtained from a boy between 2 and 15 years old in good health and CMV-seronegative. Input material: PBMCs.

CDR3: CASSRWTGDYEQYF. Here the CDR3 DNA reads TGTGCCAGCAGCCGTTGGACAGGGGATTACGAGCAGTACTTC. The chain couples TRBV6-5 to TRBJ2-5; TRBD1 aligns across 9 bases. The end of the DNA fits TRBJ2-7 better, so the J call may be wrong. Germline V gives CDR1 MNHEY, CDR2 SVGAGI. The length of the CDR3 is 14 residues.